The T cell receptor (beta chain) under discussion was sequenced for a study of control samples from healthy donors and cancer patients. Profiled with immunoSEQ multiplex PCR; TCRdb holds only in-frame clones, not every one. The sample holds 120,000 or so clones, 80% to 90% seen once. V was trimmed by 4 bases and J by 8 bases, leaving 23 bases between them. The CDR3 sequence is 16 residues long. Germline V CDR1 and CDR2: LGHDT, YNNKEL (reference sequence). The chain uses TRBV3-1 (or the pseudogene TRBV3-2) and TRBJ1-2; D unclear. The clonotype comes from a man aged 55 to 69 in good health. The sequenced sample was blood. Here the CDR3 DNA reads TGTGCCAGCAGCCCCCTTACTCGTTCTTTAGTCCACGGCTACACCTTC. It is translated as CASSPLTRSLVHGYTF.